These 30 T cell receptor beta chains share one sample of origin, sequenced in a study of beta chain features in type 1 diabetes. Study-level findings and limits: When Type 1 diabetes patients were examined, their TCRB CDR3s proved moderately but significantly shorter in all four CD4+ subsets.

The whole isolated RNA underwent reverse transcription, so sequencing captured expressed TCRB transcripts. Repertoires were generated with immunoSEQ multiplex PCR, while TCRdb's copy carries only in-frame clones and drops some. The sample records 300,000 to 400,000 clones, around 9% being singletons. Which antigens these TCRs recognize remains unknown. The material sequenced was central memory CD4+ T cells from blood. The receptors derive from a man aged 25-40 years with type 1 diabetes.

The CDR3 loop reads CASSFSLAGFNEQFF. The CDR3, as DNA: TGCGCCAGCAGCTTCTCACTAGCGGGGTTCAATGAGCAGTTCTTC. J is TRBJ2-1 and V is TRBV5-1; TRBD2 matches at 10 bases. Germline V gives CDR1 SGHRS, CDR2 YFSETQ. V was pared by 2 bases and J by 6 bases, with 5 bases of the junction left unmatched. CDR3 length equals 15 residues.

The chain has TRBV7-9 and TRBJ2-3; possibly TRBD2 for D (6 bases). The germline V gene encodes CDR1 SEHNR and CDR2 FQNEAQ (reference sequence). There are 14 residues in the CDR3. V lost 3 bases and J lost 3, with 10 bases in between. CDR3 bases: TGTGCCAGCAGCTTTGAGCGGGCGACAGATACGCAGTATTTT. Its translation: CASSFERATDTQYF.

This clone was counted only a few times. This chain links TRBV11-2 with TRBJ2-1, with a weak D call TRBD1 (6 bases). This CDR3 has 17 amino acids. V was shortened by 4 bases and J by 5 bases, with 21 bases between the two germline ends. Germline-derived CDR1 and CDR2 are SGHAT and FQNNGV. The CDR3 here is CASSSLRGQYADNEQFF. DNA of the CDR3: TGTGCCAGCAGCTCCCTCAGGGGTCAGTATGCAGACAATGAGCAGTTCTTC.

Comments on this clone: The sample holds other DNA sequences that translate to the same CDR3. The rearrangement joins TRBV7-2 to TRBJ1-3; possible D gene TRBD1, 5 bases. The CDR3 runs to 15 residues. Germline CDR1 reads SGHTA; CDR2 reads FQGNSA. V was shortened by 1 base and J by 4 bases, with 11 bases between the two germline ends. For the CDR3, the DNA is TGTGCCAGCAGCTTAGGGCCAGGGTCGGGAAACACCATATATTTT. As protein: CASSLGPGSGNTIYF.

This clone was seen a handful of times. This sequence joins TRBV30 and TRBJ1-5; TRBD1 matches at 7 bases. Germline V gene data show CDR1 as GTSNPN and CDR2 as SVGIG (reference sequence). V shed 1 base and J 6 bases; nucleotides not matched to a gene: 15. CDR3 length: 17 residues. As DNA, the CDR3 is TGTGCCTGGAGTGGTTCTCGACAGGGAGTGGGGAGTCAGCCCCAGCATTTT. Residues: CAWSGSRQGVGSQPQHF.

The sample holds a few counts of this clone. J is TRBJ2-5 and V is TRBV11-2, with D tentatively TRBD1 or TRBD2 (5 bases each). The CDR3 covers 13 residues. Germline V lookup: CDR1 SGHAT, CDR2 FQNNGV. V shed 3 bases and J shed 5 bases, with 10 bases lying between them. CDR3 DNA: TGTGCCAGCAGCTTTGGGACGGGGGAGACCCAGTACTTC. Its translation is CASSFGTGETQYF.

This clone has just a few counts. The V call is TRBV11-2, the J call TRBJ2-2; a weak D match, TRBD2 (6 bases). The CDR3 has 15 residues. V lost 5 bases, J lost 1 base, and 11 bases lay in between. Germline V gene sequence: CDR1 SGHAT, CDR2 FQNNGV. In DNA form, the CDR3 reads TGTGCCAGCAGCCCCACAGCGGGGAACACCGGGGAGCTGTTTTTT. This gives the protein CASSPTAGNTGELFF.

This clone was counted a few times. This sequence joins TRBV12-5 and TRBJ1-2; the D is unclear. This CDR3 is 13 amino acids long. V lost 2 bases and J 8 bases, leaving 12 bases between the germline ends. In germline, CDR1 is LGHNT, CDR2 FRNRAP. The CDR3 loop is CASGLSNNRGYTF. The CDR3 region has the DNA TGTGCTAGTGGTTTGTCCAATAATCGGGGCTACACCTTC.

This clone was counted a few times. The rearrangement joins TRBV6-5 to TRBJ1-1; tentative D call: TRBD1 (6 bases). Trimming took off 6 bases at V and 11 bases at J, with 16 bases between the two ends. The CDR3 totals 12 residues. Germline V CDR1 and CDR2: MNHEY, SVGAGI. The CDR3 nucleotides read TGTGCCAGCAGCCCGGGGGGCGCGAAGGCTTTCTTT. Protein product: CASSPGGAKAFF.

CDR3 protein: CASSLRSAGADSPLHF. CDR3 nucleotide sequence: TGTGCCAGCAGCTTAAGGTCGGCGGGGGCTGATTCACCCCTCCACTTT. The gene calls are TRBV7-2 and TRBJ1-6, with D maybe TRBD1 (6 bases). Between the trimmed V and J ends, which lost 2 bases and 8 bases, there was a span of 16 bases. The CDR3 is 16 residues long. CDR1 SGHTA and CDR2 FQGNSA come from the germline V gene. The whole variable domain, filled in from reference TRBV7-2 and TRBJ1-6, reads GAGVSQSPSNKVTEKGKDVELRCDPISGHTALYWYRQSLGQGLEFLIYFQGNSAPDKSGLPSDRFSAERTGGSVSTLTIQRTQQEDSAVYLCASSLRSAGADSPLHFGNGTRLTVT.

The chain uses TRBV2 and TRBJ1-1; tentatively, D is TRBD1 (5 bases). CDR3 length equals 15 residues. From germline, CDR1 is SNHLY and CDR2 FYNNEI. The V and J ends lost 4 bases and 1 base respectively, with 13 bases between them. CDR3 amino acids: CASSAGMGRNTEAFF. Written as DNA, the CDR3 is TGTGCCAGCAGTGCAGGCATGGGACGGAACACTGAAGCTTTCTTT.

The CDR3 DNA is TGTGCCAGCAGTTACCCACTGGCACAAGGCTACGAGCAGTACTTC. The encoded protein is CASSYPLAQGYEQYF. The chain uses TRBV6-6 and TRBJ2-7; D gene unclear. The CDR3 is 15 amino acids. Trimming removed 2 bases from V and 3 bases from J, with 14 bases in between. In germline, CDR1 is MNHNY, CDR2 SVGAGI (reference sequence).

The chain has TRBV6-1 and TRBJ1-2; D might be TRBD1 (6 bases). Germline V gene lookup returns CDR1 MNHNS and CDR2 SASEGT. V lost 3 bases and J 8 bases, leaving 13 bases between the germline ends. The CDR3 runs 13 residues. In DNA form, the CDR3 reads TGTGCCAGCAGTGAGAACAGGGAAAGGGGCTACACCTTC. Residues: CASSENRERGYTF.

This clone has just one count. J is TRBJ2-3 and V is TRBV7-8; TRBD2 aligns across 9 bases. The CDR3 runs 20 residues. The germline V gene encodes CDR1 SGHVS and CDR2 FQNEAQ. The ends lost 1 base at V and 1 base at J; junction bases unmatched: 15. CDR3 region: CASSLESLAGTVSRTDTQYF. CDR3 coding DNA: TGTGCCAGCAGCTTAGAATCGCTAGCGGGGACCGTGTCGCGCACAGATACGCAGTATTTT.

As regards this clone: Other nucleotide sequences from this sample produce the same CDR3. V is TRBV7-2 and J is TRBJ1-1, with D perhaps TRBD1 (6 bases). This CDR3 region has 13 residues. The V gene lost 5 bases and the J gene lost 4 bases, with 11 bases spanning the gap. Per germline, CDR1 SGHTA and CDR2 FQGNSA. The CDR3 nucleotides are TGTGCCAGCAGCCCTATCAGGGGCACTGAAGCTTTCTTT. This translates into CASSPIRGTEAFF. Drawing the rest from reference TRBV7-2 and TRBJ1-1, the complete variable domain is GAGVSQSPSNKVTEKGKDVELRCDPISGHTALYWYRQSLGQGLEFLIYFQGNSAPDKSGLPSDRFSAERTGGSVSTLTIQRTQQEDSAVYLCASSPIRGTEAFFGQGTRLTVV.

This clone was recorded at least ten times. CDR3 protein: CSVLSNRGNTEAFF. The CDR3 bases are TGCAGCGTACTATCAAACCGGGGGAACACTGAAGCTTTCTTT. The genes are TRBV29-1 and TRBJ1-1, with D unclear. V was cut by 6 bases and J by 1 base, with 15 bases left in between. CDR1 and CDR2 from the germline V gene are SQVTM and ANQGSEA. CDR3 size: 14 residues.

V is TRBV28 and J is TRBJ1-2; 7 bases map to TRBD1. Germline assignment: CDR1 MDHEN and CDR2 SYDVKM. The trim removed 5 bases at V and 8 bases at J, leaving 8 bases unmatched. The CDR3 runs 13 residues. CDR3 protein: CASSPGGTGGYTF. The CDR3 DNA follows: TGTGCCAGCAGTCCAGGGGGAACGGGCGGCTACACCTTC.

Written as DNA, the CDR3 is TGTGCCAGCAGTTTAAATGTCGGCGGGGGGGAGGAGACCCAGTACTTC. This encodes CASSLNVGGGEETQYF. V usage is TRBV11-2 and J usage is TRBJ2-5; 9 bases line up with TRBD2. Germline assignment: CDR1 SGHAT and CDR2 FQNNGV. J lost 5 bases, V lost 6 bases, and 13 bases had no gene match. CDR3 size: 16 residues.

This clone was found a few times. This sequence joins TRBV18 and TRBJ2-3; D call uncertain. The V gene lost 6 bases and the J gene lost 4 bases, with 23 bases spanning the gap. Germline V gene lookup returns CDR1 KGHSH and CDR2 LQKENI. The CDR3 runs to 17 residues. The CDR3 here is CASSRRVKQSEPDTQYF. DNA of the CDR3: TGTGCCAGCTCTCGACGGGTAAAACAGTCGGAGCCAGATACGCAGTATTTT.

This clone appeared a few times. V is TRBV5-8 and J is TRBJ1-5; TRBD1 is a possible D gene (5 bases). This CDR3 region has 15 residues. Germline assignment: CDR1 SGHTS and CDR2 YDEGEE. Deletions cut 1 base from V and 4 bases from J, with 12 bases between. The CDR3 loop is CASSLNAGRNQPQHF. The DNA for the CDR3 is TGTGCCAGCAGCTTGAACGCGGGACGGAATCAGCCCCAGCATTTT. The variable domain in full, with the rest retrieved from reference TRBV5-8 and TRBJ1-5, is EAGVTQSPTHLIKTRGQQATLRCSPISGHTSVYWYQQALGLGLQFLLWYDEGEERNRGNFPPRFSGRQFPNYSSELNVNALELEDSALYLCASSLNAGRNQPQHFGDGTRLSIL.

The CDR3 spells CASSLEAGGRAGYTF. CDR3 nucleotides: TGTGCCAGCAGCTTAGAGGCAGGGGGCCGAGCGGGCTACACCTTC. V gene TRBV7-9 combines with J gene TRBJ1-2; TRBD1 aligns across 8 bases. V shed 1 base, J shed 8 bases, and the junction held 9 bases outside the gene matches. The length of the CDR3 is 15 residues. Looked up from germline, CDR1 is SEHNR and CDR2 is FQNEAQ (reference sequence).

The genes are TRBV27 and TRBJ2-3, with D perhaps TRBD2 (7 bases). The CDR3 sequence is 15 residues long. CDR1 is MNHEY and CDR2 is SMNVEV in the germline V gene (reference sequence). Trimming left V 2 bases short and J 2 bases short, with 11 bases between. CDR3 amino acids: CASSLVRGATDTQYF. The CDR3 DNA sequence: TGTGCCAGCAGTTTAGTCCGGGGGGCCACAGATACGCAGTATTTT.

This CDR3 reads CASSHLGTSGAGEQFF. The CDR3 nucleotides read TGTGCCAGCAGCCACCTTGGGACTAGCGGTGCGGGTGAGCAGTTCTTC. The V call is TRBV9, the J call TRBJ2-1; 11 bases are shared with TRBD2. J gave up 9 bases and V 4 bases, and 12 bases lay outside the gene matches. The CDR3 is 16 amino acids. Germline lookup yields CDR1 SGDLS and CDR2 YYNGEE.

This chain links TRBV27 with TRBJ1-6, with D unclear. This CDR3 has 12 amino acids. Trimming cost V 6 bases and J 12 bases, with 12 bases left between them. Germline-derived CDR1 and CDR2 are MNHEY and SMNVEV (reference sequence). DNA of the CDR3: TGTGCCAGCAGATCTCCAGCGTTACCCCTCCACTTT. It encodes CASRSPALPLHF.

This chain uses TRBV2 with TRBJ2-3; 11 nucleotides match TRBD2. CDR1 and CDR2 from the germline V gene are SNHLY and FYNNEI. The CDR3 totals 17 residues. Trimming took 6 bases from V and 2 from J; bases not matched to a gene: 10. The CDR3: CASRDTSGGRNTDTQYF. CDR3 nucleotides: TGTGCCAGCAGAGACACTAGCGGGGGTCGGAACACAGATACGCAGTATTTT.

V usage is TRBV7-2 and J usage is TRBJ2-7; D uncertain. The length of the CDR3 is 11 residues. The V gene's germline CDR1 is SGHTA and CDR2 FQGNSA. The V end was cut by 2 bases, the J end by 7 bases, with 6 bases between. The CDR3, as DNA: TGTGCCAGCAGCTTATGGCGGGAGCAGTACTTC. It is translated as CASSLWREQYF.

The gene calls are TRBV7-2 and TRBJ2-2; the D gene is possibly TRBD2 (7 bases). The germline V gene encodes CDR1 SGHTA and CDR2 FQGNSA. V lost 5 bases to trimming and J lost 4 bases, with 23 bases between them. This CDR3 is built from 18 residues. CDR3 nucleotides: TGTGCCAGCAGCGCCGGGACACCCGGAGGGGGGGCCACCGGGGAGCTGTTTTTT. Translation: CASSAGTPGGGATGELFF.

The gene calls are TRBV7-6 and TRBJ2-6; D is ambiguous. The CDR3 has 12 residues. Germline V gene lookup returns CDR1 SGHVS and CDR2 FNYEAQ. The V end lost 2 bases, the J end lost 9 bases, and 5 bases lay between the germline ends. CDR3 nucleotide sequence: TGTGCCAGCAGCTTAAGGGACAACGTCCTGACTTTC. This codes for CASSLRDNVLTF.

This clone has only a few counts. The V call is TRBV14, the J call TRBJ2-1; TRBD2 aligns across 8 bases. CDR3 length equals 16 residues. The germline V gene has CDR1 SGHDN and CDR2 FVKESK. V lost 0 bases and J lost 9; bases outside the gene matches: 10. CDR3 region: CASSQDGGAVYSEQFF. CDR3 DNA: TGTGCCAGCAGCCAAGACGGGGGGGCCGTCTATAGTGAGCAGTTCTTC.

This CDR3 is CAWAGGGETQYF. The CDR3 coding sequence is TGTGCCTGGGCCGGGGGGGGAGAGACCCAGTACTTC. The J gene is TRBJ2-5, the V gene TRBV30; 8 nucleotides align to TRBD2. V dropped 5 bases and J dropped 4; count of bases not matched to a gene: 3. Germline CDR1 is GTSNPN and CDR2 is SVGIG (reference sequence). This CDR3 contains 12 residues.